This TCR beta chain was profiled in a study of blood T cell repertoires in COVID-19. Study background: The United States, Italy and Spain supplied acute and convalescent COVID-19 samples.

This clone was recorded once. How the authors handled the data: Estimates of nucleated cell counts were drawn from the amplification of reference gene primers. Repertoires were generated with immunoSEQ multiplex PCR, while TCRdb's copy carries only in-frame clones and drops some. V, J and clone size derive from that table, while D and trimming were established from the DNA sequence. Of around 250,000 clones in the sample, 65% to 85% were seen once. In germline, CDR1 is KGHDR, CDR2 SFDVKD. The germline V and J ends were trimmed by 2 bases and 7 bases, with 16 bases remaining between them. The CDR3 is 15 amino acids.

The sequence was collected from a man aged 50 to 60 with active or convalescent COVID-19. V and J are TRBV24-1 and TRBJ1-1, with D uncertain. The sequencing sample was made of peripheral blood. CDR3 nucleotide sequence: TGTGCCACCAGTGATTCCTTTTCGGGATTCGGTGAAGCTTTCTTT. Translating gives CATSDSFSGFGEAFF.